This note documents a single TCR beta chain sequence. Its antigen is unidentified. These data originate in a study of OX40 agonist ivuxolimab in advanced cancers. Patients with a history of autoimmune disease or on systemic immunosuppression were excluded. The V gene's germline CDR1 is WSHSY and CDR2 SAAADI. This CDR3 spans 13 amino acids. V lost 7 bases and J lost 6; bases outside the gene matches: 6. Method: immunoSEQ multiplex PCR; TCRdb's copy keeps in-frame clones and lacks some. The sample has 37,000 or so clones; more than 85% are singletons. General study points: Dose levels from 0.1 to 3.0 mg/kg saw CD4+ and CD8+ blood T cells expand clonally by week 6.

The genes are TRBV10-2 and TRBJ2-7; TRBD1 aligns across 10 bases. The material was CD4+ or CD8+ T cells sorted from blood, obtained in a trial of the OX40 agonist ivuxolimab. This TCR was sampled from an adult with an advanced solid tumor such as melanoma, head and neck, liver or kidney cancer. The CDR3 loop is CASTLGTGAEQYF. For the CDR3, the DNA is TGCGCCAGCACTCTCGGGACAGGGGCCGAGCAGTACTTC.